This is a list of T cell receptor beta chains from one sample in a study of shared clonotypes between healthy human individuals. The protocol was immunoSEQ multiplex PCR, while the TCRdb copy is restricted to in-frame clones and leaves out a portion. The repertoire holds about 2 million clones, roughly 95% seen once, with 1% to 1.3% in the top ten. Material: naive CD8+ T cells sorted from blood. The receptors shown here come from a man between 18 and 35 years old in good health. The CDR3 runs from the conserved cysteine through the conserved F or W. D genes are given only for firm matches. Clone size, where shown, is once, few, many, or a class for clones that have expanded.

V	D	size	J	DNA	CDR3
TRBV5-4	NA	NA	TRBJ2-5	TGTGCCAGCAGCTTGGATCCGGGAGATACCCAAGAGACCCAGTACTTC	CASSLDPGDTQETQYF
TRBV28	TRBD1	NA	TRBJ2-7	TGTGCCAGCAGTTATGGGACAGGGGGCGACGAGCAGTACTTC	CASSYGTGGDEQYF
TRBV6-5	NA	NA	TRBJ1-5	TGTGCCAGCAGTATGGGAGGGGCCAATCAGCCCCAGCATTTT	CASSMGGANQPQHF
TRBV7-9	TRBD2	NA	TRBJ2-2	TGTGCCAGCAGCCGAACCCGGGGGGGAGACACCGGGGAGCTGTTTTTT	CASSRTRGGDTGELFF
TRBV29-1	NA	few	TRBJ2-7	TGCAGCGTTATGGCCCGGCAGGACGAGCAGTACTTC	CSVMARQDEQYF
TRBV14	TRBD1	NA	TRBJ2-2	TGTGCCAGCAGCCAAGATTTACAGGGGGCGAAGGCCGGGGAGCTGTTTTTT	CASSQDLQGAKAGELFF
TRBV7-9	NA	NA	TRBJ1-2	TGTGCCTACGGGACCGAACAAGTTGGCTACACCTTC	CAYGTEQVGYTF
TRBV30	NA	NA	TRBJ2-7	TGTGCCTGGTCCCCCCAGGGGCCCTACGAGCAGTACTTC	CAWSPQGPYEQYF
TRBV4-1	TRBD1	NA	TRBJ2-4	TGCGCCAGCAGCTACCTGGACAGGGAACGAGACATTCAGTACTTC	CASSYLDRERDIQYF
TRBV5-8	TRBD1	once	TRBJ1-2	TGTGCCAGCAGCCTGGGACAGATTAACTATGGCTACACCTTC	CASSLGQINYGYTF
TRBV10-3	TRBD2	NA	TRBJ2-1	TGTGCCATCAGTGAACTCGGGGGGGATTATGAGCAGTTCTTC	CAISELGGDYEQFF
TRBV7-9	TRBD1	NA	TRBJ2-7	TGTGCCAGCAGCTTGGGACAGGGGGCAGACGAGCAGTACTTC	CASSLGQGADEQYF
TRBV7-2	NA	NA	TRBJ2-1	TGTGCCAGCAGCTTAGATCTCTGGGTCAATGAGCAGTTCTTC	CASSLDLWVNEQFF
TRBV4-3	NA	NA	TRBJ2-3	TGCGCCAGCAGCCAAGCTACCTCCGGTCGCATCGGGACGGGAGACACAGATACGCAGTATTTT	CASSQATSGRIGTGDTDTQYF
TRBV19	TRBD1	once	TRBJ1-5	TGTGCCAGTAGCCTCAGCGGGACAGCAAATAGCAATCAGCCCCAGCATTTT	CASSLSGTANSNQPQHF
TRBV27	NA	NA	TRBJ2-3	TGTGCCAGCAGTACCCACAGCACAGATACGCAGTATTTT	CASSTHSTDTQYF
TRBV5-1	TRBD1	once	TRBJ2-3	TGCGCCAGCACCACAGGGGCGGGAGATACGCAGTATTTT	CASTTGAGDTQYF
TRBV27	TRBD2	NA	TRBJ2-5	TGTGCCAGCAGTTTACTGACTAGCGGGGGTCCTGAGACCCAGTACTTC	CASSLLTSGGPETQYF
TRBV5-6	NA	NA	TRBJ2-5	TGTGCCAGCTGGGAGATGCTGGACGAGACCCAGTACTTC	CASWEMLDETQYF
TRBV9	NA	NA	TRBJ1-3	TGTGCCAGCAGCGTATCCCCCGCAGGGGCTGGAAACACCATATATTTT	CASSVSPAGAGNTIYF
TRBV15	NA	NA	TRBJ2-7	TGTGCCACCAGCAGAGATTTGGGGACTTCCTACGAGCAGTACTTC	CATSRDLGTSYEQYF
TRBV5-1	NA	NA	TRBJ2-3	TGCGCCAGCAGCTTCACCGGGACCCACATCAGCACAGATACGCAGTATTTT	CASSFTGTHISTDTQYF
TRBV9	TRBD2	NA	TRBJ2-2	TGTGCCAGCAGCGTATGGGGAGGGAATGCCGGGGAGCTGTTTTTT	CASSVWGGNAGELFF
TRBV30	TRBD1	NA	TRBJ2-7	TGTGCCTGGAGCGACCCCGGGACAGGGACCTACGAGCAGTACTTC	CAWSDPGTGTYEQYF
TRBV28	NA	NA	TRBJ2-7	TGTGCCAGCAGTGACACCGAGGGAGGCACCTACGAGCAGTACTTC	CASSDTEGGTYEQYF
TRBV5-1	TRBD1	NA	TRBJ2-2	TGCGCCAGCAGCTGGACAGGGGGCGAAATGTACGGGGAGCTGTTTTTT	CASSWTGGEMYGELFF
TRBV7-6	TRBD2	once	TRBJ2-1	TGTGCCAGCAGCCCGGGGCTAGCGGGGGCTCACGAGCAGTTCTTC	CASSPGLAGAHEQFF
TRBV13	TRBD2	NA	TRBJ2-1	TGTGCCAGCAGCTTAGAAGGTAGCGGGAGAGTTAATGAGCAGTTCTTC	CASSLEGSGRVNEQFF
TRBV27	NA	NA	TRBJ2-7	TGTGCCAGCAGTTTAACCACGGGTTCCGAGCAGTACTTC	CASSLTTGSEQYF
TRBV12-5	TRBD2	NA	TRBJ2-5	TGTGCTAGTGGTTCGTCGACTAGCGGAGTCCAAGAGACCCAGTACTTC	CASGSSTSGVQETQYF
TRBV11-2	NA	NA	TRBJ1-1	TGTGCCAGCAGCTTTATCGGGGGCAGGGTCACTGAAGCTTTCTTT	CASSFIGGRVTEAFF
TRBV5-4	NA	NA	TRBJ2-7	TGTGCCAGCAGCGGAGGAGAACACCTTCCCTACGAGCAGTACTTC	CASSGGEHLPYEQYF
TRBV6-5	TRBD2	NA	TRBJ2-1	TGTGCCAGCAGTTACGGGACTAGCGGGGGTAGGAATGAGCAGTTCTTC	CASSYGTSGGRNEQFF
TRBV9	TRBD2	NA	TRBJ2-7	TGTGCCAGCAGCGTAGGGACTAGCGGGATGGCTTACGAGCAGTACTTC	CASSVGTSGMAYEQYF
TRBV2	NA	NA	TRBJ2-6	TGTGCCAGCAGTGAAGAGGTAGCGGCCCCCGGGGCCAACGTCCTGACTTTC	CASSEEVAAPGANVLTF
TRBV9	TRBD1	NA	TRBJ1-2	TGTGCCAGCAGCGTAGGGACAGGAGACTATGGCTACACCTTC	CASSVGTGDYGYTF
TRBV30	TRBD2	NA	TRBJ2-7	TGTGCCTGGAGTATCGGGACTAGCTACGAGCAGTACTTC	CAWSIGTSYEQYF
TRBV7-9	NA	NA	TRBJ2-5	TGTGCCAGCAGCGGCTCCCCAGGGGGGGTCGGGGAGACCCAGTACTTC	CASSGSPGGVGETQYF
TRBV10-3	NA	NA	TRBJ2-1	TGTGCCATCAGTGAGTCGTTAGGGGATAACAATGAGCAGTTCTTC	CAISESLGDNNEQFF
TRBV28	NA	NA	TRBJ1-2	TGTGCCAGCAGTTCCCCTATTACAGGGCCGGGGGGCTACACCTTC	CASSSPITGPGGYTF
TRBV6-1	NA	NA	TRBJ2-2	TGTGCCAGCAGTGAAGCGCGAGGGTGGGACACCGGGGAGCTGTTTTTT	CASSEARGWDTGELFF
TRBV28	NA	NA	TRBJ1-4	TGTGCCAGCAGCCCCCCCCCTGGTGAAAAACTGTTTTTT	CASSPPPGEKLFF
TRBV2	TRBD1	few	TRBJ1-5	TGTGCCAGTCAAAGAAAACCCTCGACAGGGGGAGTCAATCAGCCCCAGCATTTT	CASQRKPSTGGVNQPQHF
TRBV4-3	TRBD2	NA	TRBJ2-1	TGCGCCAGCAGCCGCGGACTAGCGGGAGTCGATGAGCAGTTCTTC	CASSRGLAGVDEQFF
TRBV11-2	TRBD2	NA	TRBJ2-5	TGTGCCAGTAGCGGGGTAGGAGAGACCCAGTACTTC	CASSGVGETQYF
TRBV10-2	TRBD1	NA	TRBJ1-4	TGCGCCAGCAGACCTGCGACAGGGGAAACTAATGAAAAACTGTTTTTT	CASRPATGETNEKLFF
TRBV5-6	TRBD2	NA	TRBJ2-5	TGTGCCAGCAGCGGGGAGCGGGGGAGGACTCAAGAGACCCAGTACTTC	CASSGERGRTQETQYF
TRBV5-6	NA	NA	TRBJ2-2	TGTGCCAGCAGCTCACAGGGCGGGGAGCTGTTTTTT	CASSSQGGELFF
TRBV5-5	TRBD1	NA	TRBJ1-3	TGTGCCAGCAGCCTGACAGGGGGCCTAGGAAACACCATATATTTT	CASSLTGGLGNTIYF